This is a list of T cell receptor beta chains from one sample in a study of cytomegalovirus exposure and HLA in healthy donors. TCRdb's copy holds only in-frame clones and misses some; the assay was immunoSEQ multiplex PCR. This sample has 150,000 to 200,000 clones; 70% to 90% occur once, and the top ten carry roughly 8.8%. Input material: PBMCs. The receptors shown here come from a young man in good health and CMV-seropositive. Both conserved end residues are part of each CDR3. Each record gives: D gene, J gene, clone size, CDR3 length, V gene, CDR3 protein, CDR3 DNA. D genes are given only for firm matches. Size tells how often a clone was seen (once, few, many) or the class of an expanded clone, and some rows leave it out.

d_call: .; j_call: TRBJ2-1; clone_size: .; cdr3_length: 13; v_call: TRBV4-1; cdr3_aa: CASSQGLYNEQFF; cdr3_nt: TGCGCCAGCAGCCAAGGACTCTACAATGAGCAGTTCTTC
d_call: TRBD2; j_call: TRBJ2-3; clone_size: once; cdr3_length: 18; v_call: TRBV9; cdr3_aa: CASSVSGTGAGWADTQYF; cdr3_nt: TGTGCCAGCAGCGTATCAGGAACGGGAGCGGGGTGGGCAGATACGCAGTATTTT
d_call: TRBD1; j_call: TRBJ1-2; clone_size: .; cdr3_length: 14; v_call: TRBV27; cdr3_aa: CASSFTRTGNGYTF; cdr3_nt: TGTGCCAGCAGTTTTACTCGGACAGGGAACGGCTACACCTTC
d_call: .; j_call: TRBJ2-3; clone_size: .; cdr3_length: 13; v_call: TRBV18; cdr3_aa: CAGKPSGDHTQYF; cdr3_nt: TGTGCCGGAAAACCCTCGGGGGATCATACGCAGTATTTT
d_call: .; j_call: TRBJ2-2; clone_size: .; cdr3_length: 14; v_call: TRBV5-6; cdr3_aa: CASIQDRNTGELFF; cdr3_nt: TGTGCCAGCATCCAGGACAGAAACACCGGGGAGCTGTTTTTT
d_call: TRBD1; j_call: TRBJ2-3; clone_size: .; cdr3_length: 15; v_call: TRBV11-2; cdr3_aa: CASSFRDRDVDTQYF; cdr3_nt: TGTGCCAGCAGCTTCCGGGACAGGGACGTAGATACGCAGTATTTT
d_call: .; j_call: TRBJ2-7; clone_size: .; cdr3_length: 13; v_call: TRBV5-1; cdr3_aa: CASSLDPAYEQYF; cdr3_nt: TGCGCCAGCAGCTTGGATCCAGCCTACGAGCAGTACTTC
d_call: TRBD1; j_call: TRBJ1-2; clone_size: .; cdr3_length: 19; v_call: TRBV18; cdr3_aa: CASSPFPPSGTGSNYGYTF; cdr3_nt: TGTGCCAGCTCACCTTTCCCCCCATCCGGGACAGGAAGTAACTATGGCTACACCTTC
d_call: TRBD1; j_call: TRBJ1-1; clone_size: .; cdr3_length: 15; v_call: TRBV5-1; cdr3_aa: CASNPGDSHFTEAFF; cdr3_nt: TGCGCCAGCAACCCTGGGGACAGCCACTTCACTGAAGCTTTCTTT
d_call: .; j_call: TRBJ2-2; clone_size: .; cdr3_length: 15; v_call: TRBV10-3; cdr3_aa: CAISQGPLSPGELFF; cdr3_nt: TGTGCCATCAGTCAGGGGCCTCTTAGCCCCGGGGAGCTGTTTTTT
d_call: TRBD1; j_call: TRBJ1-2; clone_size: .; cdr3_length: 14; v_call: TRBV10-1; cdr3_aa: CASSPGTGNYGYTF; cdr3_nt: TGCGCCAGCAGCCCCGGGACAGGGAATTATGGCTACACCTTC
d_call: TRBD1; j_call: TRBJ1-2; clone_size: .; cdr3_length: 16; v_call: TRBV7-9; cdr3_aa: CASSSPLGQGAYGYTF; cdr3_nt: TGTGCCAGCAGCTCACCCCTCGGGCAGGGGGCGTATGGCTACACCTTC
d_call: TRBD1; j_call: TRBJ2-3; clone_size: .; cdr3_length: 16; v_call: TRBV5-4; cdr3_aa: CASSSRDRGLTDTQYF; cdr3_nt: TGTGCCAGCAGCTCCAGGGACAGGGGGCTGACAGATACGCAGTATTTT
d_call: TRBD1; j_call: TRBJ2-1; clone_size: .; cdr3_length: 15; v_call: TRBV2; cdr3_aa: CASSPQGASYNEQFF; cdr3_nt: TGTGCCAGCAGTCCTCAGGGGGCTTCCTACAATGAGCAGTTCTTC
d_call: .; j_call: TRBJ2-5; clone_size: .; cdr3_length: 14; v_call: TRBV9; cdr3_aa: CASSVEQGPETQYF; cdr3_nt: TGTGCCAGCAGCGTGGAACAGGGCCCAGAGACCCAGTACTTC
d_call: .; j_call: TRBJ2-1; clone_size: .; cdr3_length: 13; v_call: TRBV7-2; cdr3_aa: CASNRDTANEQFF; cdr3_nt: TGTGCCAGCAACCGGGACACAGCGAATGAGCAGTTCTTC
d_call: TRBD1; j_call: TRBJ2-1; clone_size: .; cdr3_length: 16; v_call: TRBV11-3; cdr3_aa: CASSRDRASSYNEQFF; cdr3_nt: TGTGCCAGCAGCCGAGACAGGGCAAGCTCCTACAATGAGCAGTTCTTC
d_call: .; j_call: TRBJ2-7; clone_size: .; cdr3_length: 14; v_call: TRBV5-1; cdr3_aa: CASSPRSPSYEQYF; cdr3_nt: TGCGCCAGCAGCCCCAGGTCACCCTCCTACGAGCAGTACTTC
d_call: .; j_call: TRBJ1-6; clone_size: .; cdr3_length: 15; v_call: TRBV9; cdr3_aa: CASSAEGGPSSPLHF; cdr3_nt: TGTGCCAGCAGCGCGGAGGGAGGCCCGAGTTCACCCCTCCACTTT
d_call: TRBD1; j_call: TRBJ1-2; clone_size: .; cdr3_length: 16; v_call: TRBV5-4; cdr3_aa: CASSLDRTFEVDGYTF; cdr3_nt: TGTGCCAGCAGCCTGGACAGGACATTCGAGGTAGATGGCTACACCTTC
d_call: .; j_call: TRBJ2-3; clone_size: .; cdr3_length: 12; v_call: TRBV10-2; cdr3_aa: CASMWAEDTQYF; cdr3_nt: TGCGCCAGCATGTGGGCCGAAGATACGCAGTATTTT
d_call: TRBD2; j_call: TRBJ2-1; clone_size: .; cdr3_length: 19; v_call: TRBV5-1; cdr3_aa: CASSLSELAGASSYNEQFF; cdr3_nt: TGCGCCAGCAGCTTGAGTGAACTAGCGGGAGCCAGCTCCTACAATGAGCAGTTCTTC
d_call: TRBD1; j_call: TRBJ2-5; clone_size: once; cdr3_length: 15; v_call: TRBV7-9; cdr3_aa: CASSHRDRKVETQYF; cdr3_nt: TGTGCCAGCAGCCACCGGGACAGAAAAGTGGAGACCCAGTACTTC
d_call: TRBD1; j_call: TRBJ2-1; clone_size: .; cdr3_length: 18; v_call: TRBV19; cdr3_aa: CASSPQAGTGWRDNEQFF; cdr3_nt: TGTGCCAGTAGTCCTCAGGCCGGGACAGGGTGGCGGGACAATGAGCAGTTCTTC
d_call: .; j_call: TRBJ1-1; clone_size: .; cdr3_length: 15; v_call: TRBV6-1; cdr3_aa: CASTPQGQMNTEAFF; cdr3_nt: TGTGCCAGCACCCCGCAGGGCCAAATGAACACTGAAGCTTTCTTT
d_call: .; j_call: TRBJ2-1; clone_size: .; cdr3_length: 16; v_call: TRBV7-8; cdr3_aa: CASSLVSTLSYNEQFF; cdr3_nt: TGTGCCAGCAGCTTAGTTTCCACTCTCTCCTACAATGAGCAGTTCTTC
d_call: .; j_call: TRBJ2-3; clone_size: .; cdr3_length: 13; v_call: TRBV9; cdr3_aa: CASSVVFTDTQYF; cdr3_nt: TGTGCCAGCAGCGTCGTCTTTACAGATACGCAGTATTTT
d_call: TRBD1; j_call: TRBJ1-3; clone_size: .; cdr3_length: 24; v_call: TRBV5-1; cdr3_aa: CASSFSRQGLNLTNTLGAGNTIYF; cdr3_nt: TGCGCCAGCAGCTTTTCTCGACAGGGGCTTAACCTAACTAATACATTGGGGGCTGGAAACACCATATATTTT
d_call: TRBD1; j_call: TRBJ1-5; clone_size: .; cdr3_length: 16; v_call: TRBV19; cdr3_aa: CASSPRDRGMHQPQHF; cdr3_nt: TGTGCCAGTAGTCCTCGGGACAGGGGGATGCATCAGCCCCAGCATTTT
d_call: .; j_call: TRBJ2-7; clone_size: .; cdr3_length: 15; v_call: TRBV7-9; cdr3_aa: CASSLATDSSYEQYF; cdr3_nt: TGTGCCAGCAGCTTAGCGACTGACAGCTCCTACGAGCAGTACTTC
d_call: TRBD1; j_call: TRBJ1-2; clone_size: .; cdr3_length: 16; v_call: TRBV7-9; cdr3_aa: CASSSRQGPANYGYTF; cdr3_nt: TGTGCCAGCAGCTCGAGACAGGGACCAGCTAACTATGGCTACACCTTC
d_call: .; j_call: TRBJ2-3; clone_size: .; cdr3_length: 15; v_call: TRBV2; cdr3_aa: CASSGARQGTDTQYF; cdr3_nt: TGTGCCAGCAGTGGGGCTCGGCAGGGGACAGATACGCAGTATTTT
d_call: TRBD1; j_call: TRBJ2-2; clone_size: .; cdr3_length: 16; v_call: TRBV7-2; cdr3_aa: CASSLVGTGNTGELFF; cdr3_nt: TGTGCCAGCAGCTTAGTGGGGACAGGTAACACCGGGGAGCTGTTTTTT
d_call: .; j_call: TRBJ1-2; clone_size: .; cdr3_length: 13; v_call: TRBV12-2; cdr3_aa: CASRFRQIYGYTF; cdr3_nt: TGTGCAAGTCGCTTTCGCCAGATCTATGGCTACACCTTC
d_call: TRBD2; j_call: TRBJ2-1; clone_size: .; cdr3_length: 16; v_call: TRBV9; cdr3_aa: CASSVSPGGIDNEQFF; cdr3_nt: TGTGCCAGCAGCGTCTCCCCGGGGGGGATAGACAATGAGCAGTTCTTC
d_call: .; j_call: TRBJ1-2; clone_size: few; cdr3_length: 15; v_call: TRBV5-1; cdr3_aa: CASSLGRHLDYGYTF; cdr3_nt: TGCGCCAGCAGCTTGGGACGACATTTGGACTATGGCTACACCTTC
d_call: .; j_call: TRBJ2-1; clone_size: .; cdr3_length: 18; v_call: TRBV7-2; cdr3_aa: CASSLVSLQGGGYNEQFF; cdr3_nt: TGTGCCAGCAGCTTAGTCTCCCTACAGGGAGGGGGTTACAATGAGCAGTTCTTC
d_call: .; j_call: TRBJ2-5; clone_size: .; cdr3_length: 14; v_call: TRBV5-4; cdr3_aa: CASSLQLAQETQYF; cdr3_nt: TGTGCCAGCAGCTTGCAATTGGCCCAAGAGACCCAGTACTTC
d_call: TRBD2; j_call: TRBJ2-7; clone_size: .; cdr3_length: 13; v_call: TRBV19; cdr3_aa: CASRSSGGSPQYF; cdr3_nt: TGTGCCAGTAGGTCTAGCGGGGGATCCCCCCAGTACTTC
d_call: TRBD2; j_call: TRBJ2-5; clone_size: .; cdr3_length: 16; v_call: TRBV6-1; cdr3_aa: CASSGTGLAAEETQYF; cdr3_nt: TGTGCCAGCAGTGGAACGGGACTAGCGGCTGAAGAGACCCAGTACTTC
d_call: .; j_call: TRBJ1-5; clone_size: once; cdr3_length: 16; v_call: TRBV30; cdr3_aa: CAWSVRGGSGNQPQHF; cdr3_nt: TGTGCCTGGAGTGTACGGGGGGGCTCGGGCAATCAGCCCCAGCATTTT
d_call: .; j_call: TRBJ2-3; clone_size: .; cdr3_length: 16; v_call: TRBV14; cdr3_aa: CASSQYQGWGTDTQYF; cdr3_nt: TGTGCCAGCAGCCAATACCAGGGGTGGGGCACAGATACGCAGTATTTT
d_call: .; j_call: TRBJ2-7; clone_size: .; cdr3_length: 14; v_call: TRBV19; cdr3_aa: CASRDRGGSYEQYF; cdr3_nt: TGTGCCAGTAGGGACCGAGGGGGCTCCTACGAGCAGTACTTC
d_call: .; j_call: TRBJ2-1; clone_size: .; cdr3_length: 14; v_call: TRBV6-5; cdr3_aa: CASVAETASGEQFF; cdr3_nt: TGTGCCAGCGTAGCAGAGACAGCTTCCGGTGAGCAGTTCTTC
d_call: TRBD1; j_call: TRBJ2-5; clone_size: .; cdr3_length: 14; v_call: TRBV30; cdr3_aa: CAWSGDSSKETQYF; cdr3_nt: TGTGCCTGGAGTGGGGACAGTTCTAAAGAGACCCAGTACTTC